Listed below are T cell receptor beta chains from one sample, sequenced in a study of PD-1 blockade in classical Hodgkin lymphoma. Clones were sequenced by immunoSEQ multiplex PCR, and TCRdb holds only the in-frame ones, with some missing. Found here are about 52,000 clones, about 89% of them singletons; the top ten hold approximately 6.8%. The sequencing used peripheral blood mononuclear cells (PBMCs), collected before the fourth cycle of nivolumab. The receptors were sampled from a human donor with classical Hodgkin lymphoma. CDR3s leave out the opening cysteine and the closing phenylalanine or tryptophan. Each record gives: J gene, V gene, CDR3 protein.

>TRBJ1-2|TRBV4-3
ASSQERGWDYGYT
>TRBJ2-1|TRBV12-5
ASGRTDNEQF
>TRBJ1-3|TRBV28
ASSPTEAGNTIY
>TRBJ2-4|TRBV4-1
ASSQEPSRALAKNIQY
>TRBJ2-7|TRBV6-5
ASSFGTGGYEQY
>TRBJ2-7|TRBV6-5
ASRRAPGPYEQY
>TRBJ1-2|TRBV7-9
ASSSGTAANYGYT
>TRBJ2-1|TRBV4-2
ASSQEGNEQF
>TRBJ2-3|TRBV2
ASRDTATDTQY
>TRBJ1-5|TRBV21-1
ASSPLSGNQPQH
>TRBJ2-3|TRBV10-3
AISQGGGTDTQY
>TRBJ2-1|TRBV7-3
ASSRGPFPNNEQF
>TRBJ2-5|TRBV19
ASSIGTGGREETQY
>TRBJ2-1|TRBV13
ASSLKVGNEQF
>TRBJ2-5|TRBV25-1
ASRDHGRETQY
>TRBJ2-1|TRBV29-1
SVDRDRGSSSYNEQF
>TRBJ1-2|TRBV18
ASSPGFQGHYGYT
>TRBJ2-3|TRBV6-4
ASSDSEGSTDTQY
>TRBJ2-5|TRBV27
ASSLRGQGGETQY
>TRBJ2-1|TRBV7-6
ASSRDSLNEQF
>TRBJ1-5|TRBV28
ASSKGTSSNQPQH
>TRBJ2-3|TRBV28
ASSPGQDGDTQY
>TRBJ2-7|TRBV28
ASSTHSGTDYEQY
>TRBJ2-1|TRBV11-2
ASSLWVGYNEQF
>TRBJ2-1|TRBV11-2
ASSLFSGGAVEQF
>TRBJ1-1|TRBV5-3
ALQLKLSGHFLNTEAF
>TRBJ2-2|TRBV6-6
ASSYTRTNTGELF
>TRBJ2-7|TRBV7-2
ASSSSWAGGHEQY
>TRBJ1-1|TRBV2
ASSDRNTEAF
>TRBJ2-3|TRBV14
ASSQGGSTDTQY
>TRBJ2-7|TRBV7-2
ASSLDYEQY
>TRBJ1-3|TRBV5-4
ASSPEPTSGNTIY
>TRBJ2-5|TRBV2
ASRGAGWTQY
>TRBJ2-5|TRBV9
ASSVVGSPQETQY
>TRBJ1-1|TRBV5-6
ASSYGTGFTEAF
>TRBJ2-3|TRBV5-6
ASTLAFTDTQY
>TRBJ2-6|TRBV2
ASSDRTSGRASGANVLT
>TRBJ1-5|TRBV5-1
ASSLDSYSSNQPQH
>TRBJ2-1|TRBV28
ASSLAAHDYNEQF
>TRBJ1-4|TRBV21-1
ASSKEPSTVPNEKLF
>TRBJ1-1|TRBV13
ASSLAGLNTEAF
>TRBJ2-7|TRBV15
ATTDRDSYEQY
>TRBJ1-3|TRBV6-6
ASSYGGGRGNTIY
>TRBJ2-1|TRBV2
ASNRDTLGEQF
>TRBJ2-3|TRBV27
ASSLRGRAGTTDTQY
>TRBJ2-4|TRBV5-1
ASSFGQLKNIQY
>TRBJ2-3|TRBV15
ATSSLAGYSTDTQY
>TRBJ1-4|TRBV7-9
ASSLDGREGEKLF
>TRBJ1-2|TRBV5-1
ASSPAATPNYGYT
>TRBJ1-4|TRBV4-3
ASSQDKPQVGEKLF
>TRBJ2-1|TRBV27
ASSKILAGVANEQF
>TRBJ2-7|TRBV5-4
ASKSGTSLYEQY
>TRBJ2-5|TRBV10-3
ATLPRLAGRETQY
>TRBJ1-4|TRBV7-9
ASSLYGEATNEKLF
>TRBJ2-3|TRBV10-1
ARPDGGLSSSTDTQY